These 30 T cell receptor beta chains share one sample of origin, sequenced in a study of OX40 agonist ivuxolimab in advanced cancers. Sequenced by immunoSEQ multiplex PCR; TCRdb stores in-frame clones only, minus some. The table shows around 10,000 clones, with about 86% occurring only once. The specimen was CD4+ or CD8+ T cells sorted from blood, collected in a trial of the OX40 agonist ivuxolimab. The receptor source for this set is an adult with an advanced solid tumor such as melanoma, head and neck, liver or kidney cancer.

This sequence joins TRBV7-8 and TRBJ2-3; 13 positions match TRBD2. V trimming: 1 base; J trimming: 4 bases; junction bases outside the gene matches: 20. Germline V CDR1 and CDR2: SGHVS, FQNEAQ. The CDR3 loop spans 22 amino acids. The CDR3 DNA reads as TGTGCCAGCAGCTTAGTACGACTAGCGGGGGGTGCAAGGGCTGCGCCCTCAGATACGCAGTATTTT. Residues: CASSLVRLAGGARAAPSDTQYF.

CDR3 residues: CASSVEGGGVTDTQYF. The DNA for the CDR3 is TGTGCCAGCAGCGTAGAGGGCGGGGGGGTCACAGATACGCAGTATTTT. The chain carries TRBV9 and TRBJ2-3; 9 bases map to TRBD2. The CDR3 contains 16 residues. CDR1 is SGDLS, CDR2 YYNGEE, per germline. Trimming at V came to 0 bases and at J to 2 bases, leaving 4 bases not matched to a gene.

The chain couples TRBV27 to TRBJ2-3; no reliable D call. Trimming cost V 6 bases and J 0 bases, with 25 bases left between them. This CDR3 comprises 19 residues. Per germline, CDR1 MNHEY and CDR2 SMNVEV (reference sequence). In DNA form, the CDR3 reads TGTGCCAGCAGCTCAAAAAGCATAAACGGGCTTCTGAGCACAGATACGCAGTATTTT. Amino acid sequence: CASSSKSINGLLSTDTQYF.

The chain carries TRBV15 and TRBJ2-5; D could derive from TRBD1 or TRBD2 (5 bases each). In germline, CDR1 is LNHNV, CDR2 YYDKDF (reference sequence). The CDR3 is made up of 13 amino acids. V lost 6 bases and J lost 2, with 10 bases in between. CDR3 amino acids: CATSSDRQETQYF. Here the CDR3 DNA reads TGTGCCACCAGTAGCGACAGACAAGAGACCCAGTACTTC.

The J gene is TRBJ1-6, the V gene TRBV6-5, with TRBD1 as a possible D gene (5 bases). The V gene's germline CDR1 is MNHEY and CDR2 SVGAGI. With 2 bases removed from V and 10 bases from J, the gap between germline ends came to 12 bases. CDR3 length: 14 amino acids. CDR3 nucleotides: TGTGCCAGCAGTTACGGGCAGTCAGGGTCACCCCTCCACTTT. Its protein product is CASSYGQSGSPLHF.

The chain is built from TRBV5-1 and TRBJ1-1; the D is unclear. This CDR3 region has 14 residues. V was clipped by 0 bases and J by 5 bases, with 11 bases between them. Germline CDR1 is SGHRS and CDR2 is YFSETQ. The CDR3 bases are TGCGCCAGCAGCTTGGGACCCCAGTGGACTGAAGCTTTCTTT. Amino acids: CASSLGPQWTEAFF.

The chain uses TRBV11-2 and TRBJ2-2; the D gene could be TRBD1 or TRBD2 (5 bases each). Per the germline V gene, CDR1 is SGHAT and CDR2 is FQNNGV. V lost 5 bases to trimming and J lost 6 bases, with 13 bases between them. The CDR3 has 14 amino acids. The DNA for the CDR3 is TGTGCCAGCAGCATAGGGACCCCCCCCGGGGAGCTGTTTTTT. Amino acids: CASSIGTPPGELFF.

The CDR3 nucleotides read TGTGCCAGTAGTACCGGACAGGGTACGGTCTACCCAGAAGCTTTCTTT. Encoded protein: CASSTGQGTVYPEAFF. The rearrangement links TRBV19 to TRBJ1-1; 8 bases are shared with TRBD1. Per the germline V gene, CDR1 is LNHDA and CDR2 is SQIVND (reference sequence). The CDR3 length is 16 residues. J gave up 8 bases and V 4 bases, and 15 bases lay outside the gene matches.

CDR3 DNA: TGTGCCAGCAGTTTACCAGGGGCAAACTATGGCTACACCTTC. It specifies CASSLPGANYGYTF. The chain combines TRBV28 with TRBJ1-2; possible D gene TRBD1, 6 bases. The germline V gene encodes CDR1 MDHEN and CDR2 SYDVKM. The CDR3 consists of 14 residues. V dropped 2 bases and J dropped 2 bases, with 9 bases sitting between them.

The genes are TRBV7-9 and TRBJ1-2; weak D call: TRBD1 (5 bases). This CDR3 has 16 residues. Deletions cut 5 bases from V and 0 bases from J, with 16 bases between. Germline values: CDR1 SEHNR, CDR2 FQNEAQ (reference sequence). The CDR3 DNA follows: TGTGCCAGCAGCCCCGATTTGAGGGGCTCTAACTATGGCTACACCTTC. Amino acids: CASSPDLRGSNYGYTF.

The chain uses TRBV28 and TRBJ2-1; 11 nucleotides align to TRBD2. Germline V gene lookup returns CDR1 MDHEN and CDR2 SYDVKM. Trimming took 2 bases from V and 4 from J; bases not matched to a gene: 7. The CDR3 loop spans 17 amino acids. In DNA form, the CDR3 reads TGTGCCAGCAGTTTACGTTTAGCGGGGGGGGATTACAATGAGCAGTTCTTC. Translating it yields CASSLRLAGGDYNEQFF.

This chain joins TRBV2 and TRBJ2-4; maybe TRBD2 (7 bases). In germline, CDR1 is SNHLY, CDR2 FYNNEI. Trimming removed 6 bases from V and 8 bases from J, with 11 bases in between. This CDR3 has 12 amino acids. This CDR3 reads CASRGEGDIQYF. CDR3 nucleotide sequence: TGTGCCAGCAGGGGGGAGGGGGACATTCAGTACTTC.

This clone is labeled medium-sized. This chain joins TRBV7-7 and TRBJ2-5; 12 positions agree with TRBD2. CDR3 size: 14 residues. Germline CDR1 is SSHAT and CDR2 is FNYEAQ (reference sequence). Trimming took 5 bases from V and 5 from J; bases not matched to a gene: 3. As DNA, the CDR3 is TGTGCCAGCAGCCCCGGGACTAGCGGGGAGACCCAGTACTTC. This sequence encodes CASSPGTSGETQYF.

This chain links TRBV19 with TRBJ2-7; the match to TRBD2 covers 9 bases. CDR3 length equals 15 residues. Germline V gives CDR1 LNHDA, CDR2 SQIVND (reference sequence). V lost 3 bases and J lost 3; bases outside the gene matches: 6. In nucleotides, the CDR3 is TGTGCCAGTAGTATGAGCGGGGGGATCGTCTACGAGCAGTACTTC. The encoded protein is CASSMSGGIVYEQYF.

V gene TRBV2 combines with J gene TRBJ2-7, with 10 bases fitting TRBD1. The CDR3 is 15 residues long. The junction had 7 bases not matched to a gene; V was cut back by 6 bases and J by 2 bases. CDR1 and CDR2 (germline): SNHLY, FYNNEI. The CDR3 bases are TGTGCCAGCAGACCCGGGACAGGGGTCCCCTACGAGCAGTACTTC. The encoded protein is CASRPGTGVPYEQYF.

V and J are TRBV19 and TRBJ2-7, with 8 nucleotides matching TRBD2. Germline-derived CDR1 and CDR2 are LNHDA and SQIVND (reference sequence). Trimming took 3 bases from V and 0 from J; bases not matched to a gene: 4. The CDR3 contains 15 residues. CDR3 nucleotides: TGTGCCAGTAGTATTAGCGGGGCACTCTCCTACGAGCAGTACTTC. The encoded protein is CASSISGALSYEQYF.

The rearrangement uses TRBV10-1 and TRBJ2-3, with D uncertain. This CDR3 is 11 amino acids long. The germline gives CDR1 WNHNN, CDR2 SYGVQD (reference sequence). With 2 bases removed from V and 6 bases from J, the gap between germline ends came to 3 bases. The CDR3 is CASSEEDTQYF. The DNA of the CDR3 is TGCGCCAGCAGTGAGGAGGATACGCAGTATTTT.

J is TRBJ2-7 and V is TRBV2; D gene unclear. Deletions cut 1 base from V and 2 bases from J, with 6 bases between. Germline V gene sequence: CDR1 SNHLY, CDR2 FYNNEI. This CDR3 comprises 13 residues. CDR3 nucleotide sequence: TGTGCCAGCAGTGAAGAGGCCACCTACGAGCAGTACTTC. This gives the protein CASSEEATYEQYF.

About this clone itself: This sample includes further DNA sequences coding for the same CDR3. V usage is TRBV6-5 and J usage is TRBJ1-5; 8 bases agree with TRBD1. This CDR3 contains 14 residues. Germline-derived CDR1 and CDR2 are MNHEY and SVGAGI. Germline trimming cut 6 bases from V and 4 bases from J; bases unmatched to any gene: 5. Here the CDR3 reads CASRRTGRNQPQHF. Here the CDR3 DNA reads TGTGCCAGCAGGAGGACAGGGAGAAATCAGCCCCAGCATTTT.

V and J are TRBV21-1 and TRBJ1-1; the table's TRBD1 call for D was not verified on the DNA. TRBV21-1 is marked as a pseudogene. This CDR3 spans 15 amino acids. The CDR3 loop is CASSNKHDKNTEAFF. Written as DNA, the CDR3 is TGTGCCAGCAGCAATAAACACGACAAGAACACTGAAGCTTTCTTT.

This chain connects TRBV19 to TRBJ2-2; no firm D call. V dropped 0 bases and J dropped 5 bases, with 10 bases sitting between them. This CDR3 comprises 15 residues. The germline gives CDR1 LNHDA, CDR2 SQIVND (reference sequence). CDR3 sequence (DNA): TGTGCCAGTAGTATAGAGGTTGACCAAACCGGGGAGCTGTTTTTT. Translation: CASSIEVDQTGELFF.

This clone was seen a single time. This sequence joins TRBV7-9 and TRBJ2-2, with 10 bases matching TRBD2. CDR3 length equals 14 residues. Germline CDR1 reads SEHNR; CDR2 reads FQNEAQ (reference sequence). V shed 3 bases, J shed 7 bases, and the junction held 2 bases outside the gene matches. CDR3 in DNA: TGTGCCAGCAGCTTGGGACTAGCGCTCGGGGAGCTGTTTTTT. It codes for CASSLGLALGELFF.

J is TRBJ2-2 and V is TRBV19; D unclear. Per the germline V gene, CDR1 is LNHDA and CDR2 is SQIVND (reference sequence). V gave up 1 base and J gave up 2 bases, with 5 bases separating them. CDR3 length: 14 amino acids. CDR3 sequence reads: CASSIVPNTGELFF. The CDR3 DNA sequence: TGTGCCAGTAGTATAGTTCCCAACACCGGGGAGCTGTTTTTT. The whole variable domain, remainder taken from reference TRBV19 and TRBJ2-2, is DGGITQSPKYLFRKEGQNVTLSCEQNLNHDAMYWYRQDPGQGLRLIYYSQIVNDFQKGDIAEGYSVSREKKESFPLTVTSAQKNPTAFYLCASSIVPNTGELFFGEGSRLTVL.

V gene TRBV27 combines with J gene TRBJ1-1, with D possibly TRBD1 on 6 matching bases. V was trimmed by 8 bases and J by 3 bases, leaving 13 bases between them. CDR3 length: 13 residues. In germline, CDR1 is MNHEY, CDR2 SMNVEV (reference sequence). CDR3: CASSPRGYTEAFF. CDR3 bases: TGTGCCAGCTCACCCAGGGGCTACACTGAAGCTTTCTTT.

In its sample, this clone was seen once. The chain employs TRBV7-3 and TRBJ2-2; D is uncertain. The CDR3 has 13 residues. Trimming took off 6 bases at V and 2 bases at J, with 7 bases between the two ends. The germline gives CDR1 SGHTA, CDR2 FQGTGA. CDR3 protein: CASRALNTGELFF. DNA of the CDR3: TGTGCCAGCAGAGCCTTAAACACCGGGGAGCTGTTTTTT.

The chain is built from TRBV6-5 and TRBJ1-4, with 9 bases fitting TRBD1. V was clipped by 8 bases and J by 6 bases; unmatched bases: 7. Germline V gene sequence: CDR1 MNHEY, CDR2 SVGAGI. The CDR3 has 14 amino acids. CDR3 protein: CASGHRGPYEKLFF. Written as DNA, the CDR3 is TGTGCCAGCGGACACAGGGGGCCGTATGAAAAACTGTTTTTT.

This clone came up a few times. V and J are TRBV9 and TRBJ2-2, with D perhaps given as TRBD1 or TRBD2 (6 bases each). The CDR3 is made up of 16 amino acids. CDR1 and CDR2 (germline): SGDLS, YYNGEE. Trimming pared 0 bases from V and 4 bases from J, leaving 13 bases between. In nucleotides, the CDR3 is TGTGCCAGCAGCGTAGGGGGGGCAGCGGGCACCGGGGAGCTGTTTTTT. Its protein product is CASSVGGAAGTGELFF.

The gene calls are TRBV5-4 and TRBJ1-5; D possibly corresponds to TRBD1 (5 bases). From germline, CDR1 is SGHNT and CDR2 YYREEE (reference sequence). The CDR3 extends over 14 amino acids. The ends were cut back, 7 bases at V and 4 bases at J, with 15 bases in the middle. CDR3 region: CASARTPGNQPQHF. In nucleotides, the CDR3 is TGTGCCAGCGCGAGGACCCCAGGGAATCAGCCCCAGCATTTT.

With regard to this clone: This clone may be a read error of a much larger clone one base away. The sample carries other DNA sequences with the same CDR3. The chain joins TRBV5-8 to TRBJ2-1; TRBD1 matches at 7 bases. The CDR3 has 18 amino acids. Trimming cost V 2 bases and J 5 bases; bases outside gene matches: 16. The germline gives CDR1 SGHTS, CDR2 YDEGEE. The CDR3, as DNA: TGTGCCAGCAGCTTAGCCCGGACAGGACCCATAAATAACAATGAGCAGTTCTTC. Protein product: CASSLARTGPINNNEQFF.

The genes are TRBV9 and TRBJ2-3; 10 bases agree with TRBD1. This CDR3 is built from 16 residues. The J segment lost 0 bases and the V segment lost 4 bases, leaving 5 bases of the junction unmatched. CDR1 and CDR2 from the germline V gene are SGDLS and YYNGEE. The CDR3 sequence is CASSSRQGASTDTQYF. In DNA, the CDR3 is TGTGCCAGCAGCTCCCGACAGGGGGCTAGCACAGATACGCAGTATTTT.